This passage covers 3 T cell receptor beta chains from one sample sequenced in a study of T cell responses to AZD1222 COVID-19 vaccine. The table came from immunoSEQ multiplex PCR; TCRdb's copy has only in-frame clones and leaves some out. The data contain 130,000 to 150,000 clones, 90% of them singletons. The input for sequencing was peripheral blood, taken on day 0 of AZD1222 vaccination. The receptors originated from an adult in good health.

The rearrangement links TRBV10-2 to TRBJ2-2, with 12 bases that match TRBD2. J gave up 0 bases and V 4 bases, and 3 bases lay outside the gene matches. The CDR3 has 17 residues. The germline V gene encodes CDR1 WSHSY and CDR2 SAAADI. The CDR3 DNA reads TGCGCCAGCAGTGTGCTAGCGGGAGGGCCGAACACCGGGGAGCTGTTTTTT. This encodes CASSVLAGGPNTGELFF.

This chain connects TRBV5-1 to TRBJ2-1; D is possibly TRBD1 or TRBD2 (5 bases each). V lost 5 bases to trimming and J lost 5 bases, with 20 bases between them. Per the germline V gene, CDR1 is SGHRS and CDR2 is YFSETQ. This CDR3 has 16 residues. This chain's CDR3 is CASRLAGQGINNEQFF. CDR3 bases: TGCGCCAGCAGACTGGCGGGCCAGGGAATTAACAATGAGCAGTTCTTC.

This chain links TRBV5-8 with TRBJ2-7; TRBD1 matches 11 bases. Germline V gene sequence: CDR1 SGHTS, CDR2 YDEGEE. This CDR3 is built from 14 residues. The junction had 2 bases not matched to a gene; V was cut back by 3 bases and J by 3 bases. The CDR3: CASSWDRGGYEQYF. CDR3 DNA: TGTGCCAGCAGCTGGGACAGGGGGGGCTACGAGCAGTACTTC. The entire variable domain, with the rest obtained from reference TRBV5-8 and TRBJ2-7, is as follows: EAGVTQSPTHLIKTRGQQATLRCSPISGHTSVYWYQQALGLGLQFLLWYDEGEERNRGNFPPRFSGRQFPNYSSELNVNALELEDSALYLCASSWDRGGYEQYFGPGTRLTVT.